This is a list of T cell receptor beta chains from one sample in a study of blood T cell repertoires in COVID-19. Sequencing used immunoSEQ multiplex PCR; TCRdb keeps in-frame clones, though not all of them. The table lists some 95,000 clones, 70% to 90% of them singletons. Sequenced sample: peripheral blood. The receptors shown here come from a man aged 70-80 years with acute or convalescent COVID-19. CDR3s include the opening cysteine and the closing phenylalanine or tryptophan. A D gene is named only where the DNA matches it firmly. Clone size appears in some rows only: once, few, many, or a class for an expanded clone.

clone size,V gene,D gene,J gene,CDR3 protein,CDR3 DNA
NA,TRBV2,NA,TRBJ2-1,CASSVLSYNEQFF,TGTGCCAGCAGTGTACTCTCCTACAATGAGCAGTTCTTC
NA,TRBV6-5,NA,TRBJ1-2,CASSPPGPGDGYTF,TGTGCCAGCAGTCCACCGGGCCCCGGGGATGGCTACACCTTC
NA,TRBV6-5,NA,TRBJ2-3,CASRNAGPQEYF,TGTGCCAGCAGGAACGCGGGGCCCCAAGAATATTTT
NA,TRBV28,NA,TRBJ1-3,CASSNRGGTSNTIYF,TGTGCCAGCAGCAACCGGGGGGGTACGTCGAACACCATATATTTT
NA,TRBV28,TRBD2,TRBJ2-4,CASSRGLTNFF,TGTGCCAGCAGTCGGGGACTAACAAATTTCTTC
NA,TRBV9,TRBD2,TRBJ2-1,CASSVGSGGANEQFF,TGTGCCAGCAGCGTAGGTAGCGGGGGGGCGAATGAGCAGTTCTTC
NA,TRBV28,NA,TRBJ2-5,CASSLGLAIVQETQYF,TGTGCCAGCAGTTTAGGGCTAGCTATCGTCCAAGAGACCCAGTACTTC
NA,TRBV7-3,NA,TRBJ2-3,CASSQSGAGTDTQYF,TGTGCCAGCAGCCAGTCAGGGGCCGGCACAGATACGCAGTATTTT
few,TRBV15,TRBD1,TRBJ2-1,CATSRGVGQGANEQFF,TGTGCCACCAGCAGAGGGGTGGGACAGGGGGCTAATGAGCAGTTCTTC
NA,TRBV6-5,NA,TRBJ1-6,CASSSVPADSPLHF,TGTGCCAGCAGCAGCGTTCCGGCCGATTCACCCCTCCACTTT
NA,TRBV29-1,NA,TRBJ2-1,CSVEDRVGYNEQFF,TGCAGCGTTGAAGACAGGGTGGGCTACAATGAGCAGTTCTTC
NA,TRBV5-1,NA,TRBJ2-3,CASSLSGKTSTDTQYF,TGCGCCAGCAGCTTGTCGGGGAAAACTAGCACAGATACGCAGTATTTT
NA,TRBV5-1,TRBD1,TRBJ1-1,CASSLVTQGAVRHTEAFF,TGCGCCAGCAGCTTGGTAACCCAGGGGGCGGTTCGACACACTGAAGCTTTCTTT
NA,TRBV14,NA,TRBJ1-4,CASSHGQFNEKLFF,TGTGCCAGCAGCCACGGACAGTTTAATGAAAAACTGTTTTTT
NA,TRBV30,TRBD2,TRBJ2-3,CAWRLAGSTDTQYF,TGTGCCTGGAGGCTAGCGGGGAGCACAGATACGCAGTATTTT
NA,TRBV6-5,NA,TRBJ1-2,CASRISGTNYGYTF,TGTGCCAGCAGAATCTCCGGGACTAACTATGGCTACACCTTC
NA,TRBV5-1,NA,TRBJ2-6,CASSLAGVADGANVLTF,TGCGCCAGCAGCTTGGCCGGGGTGGCAGATGGGGCCAACGTCCTGACTTTC
NA,TRBV5-4,TRBD1,TRBJ2-1,CASSYGGQSSYNEQFF,TGTGCCAGCAGCTATGGGGGACAGAGCTCCTACAATGAGCAGTTCTTC
NA,TRBV7-9,TRBD2,TRBJ2-5,CASSSSGGWQETQYF,TGTGCCAGCAGCAGTAGCGGGGGGTGGCAAGAGACCCAGTACTTC
once,TRBV2,TRBD1,TRBJ1-2,CASTPGQGNYGYTF,TGTGCCAGCACCCCGGGACAGGGGAACTATGGCTACACCTTC
NA,TRBV28,TRBD1,TRBJ1-2,CASSRDRGIGGYTF,TGTGCCAGCAGCCGTGACAGGGGGATAGGTGGCTACACCTTC
few,TRBV19,TRBD1,TRBJ2-6,CASSRDSSGANVLTF,TGTGCCAGTAGTAGGGACAGCTCTGGGGCCAACGTCCTGACTTTC
once,TRBV28,TRBD2,TRBJ2-2,CASRVPTSGALGELFF,TGTGCCAGCAGGGTACCGACTAGCGGGGCTCTCGGGGAGCTGTTTTTT
NA,TRBV18,NA,TRBJ1-6,CASSPGSPLHF,TGTGCCAGCTCACCGGGCTCACCCCTCCACTTT
once,TRBV18,NA,TRBJ1-5,CASSVQGSQPQHF,TGTGCCAGCTCAGTTCAGGGGTCTCAGCCCCAGCATTTT
NA,TRBV4-1,NA,TRBJ2-3,CASSSHRTSLVADTQYF,TGCGCCAGCAGCTCGCATCGCACCAGTCTAGTAGCAGATACGCAGTATTTT
NA,TRBV18,NA,TRBJ2-7,CASSPGRQGEYF,TGTGCCAGCTCACCAGGGAGGCAGGGAGAGTACTTC
once,TRBV18,NA,TRBJ2-4,CASSSEPRHVSKNIQYF,TGTGCCAGCTCATCCGAACCCAGGCATGTTTCCAAAAACATTCAGTACTTC
NA,TRBV5-1,NA,TRBJ1-6,CASSRRDTGGPLHF,TGCGCCAGCAGCCGCCGGGACACGGGTGGGCCCCTCCACTTT
NA,TRBV6-1,NA,TRBJ1-1,CASSERRQNTEAFF,TGTGCCAGCAGTGAGCGGCGGCAGAACACTGAAGCTTTCTTT
once,TRBV2,NA,TRBJ2-7,CASRPRGSPYEQYF,TGTGCCAGCAGGCCTAGGGGCAGTCCCTACGAGCAGTACTTC
once,TRBV19,TRBD1,TRBJ2-5,CASSPGQGLGETQYF,TGTGCCAGTAGTCCCGGACAGGGGTTAGGAGAGACCCAGTACTTC
NA,TRBV5-1,TRBD1,TRBJ1-1,CASSGTVLNTEAFF,TGCGCCAGCAGCGGGACAGTGCTGAACACTGAAGCTTTCTTT
once,TRBV6-5,TRBD2,TRBJ2-7,CASRPSGGFYEQYF,TGTGCCAGCAGACCAAGCGGGGGATTCTACGAGCAGTACTTC
few,TRBV18,TRBD1,TRBJ2-7,CASSSGTGLSYEQYF,TGTGCCAGCTCCTCCGGGACAGGGTTATCCTACGAGCAGTACTTC
once,TRBV27,TRBD1,TRBJ2-7,CASSLFAPTTGGFALYEQYF,TGTGCCAGCAGTTTATTTGCCCCCACGACAGGGGGTTTCGCATTATACGAGCAGTACTTC
NA,TRBV19,TRBD1,TRBJ2-6,CARRGQGGSGANVLTF,TGTGCCAGGAGGGGACAGGGAGGCTCTGGGGCCAACGTCCTGACTTTC
NA,TRBV6-6,TRBD1,TRBJ1-3,CASSLGDSLGGNTIYF,TGTGCCAGCAGTCTCGGGGACAGTTTGGGAGGAAACACCATATATTTT
NA,TRBV27,NA,TRBJ2-1,CASSFSLQGTYNEQFF,TGTGCCAGCAGTTTTAGCCTGCAGGGAACCTACAATGAGCAGTTCTTC
NA,TRBV6-6,NA,TRBJ1-4,CASSFGEGTTNEKLFF,TGTGCCAGCAGTTTCGGGGAGGGAACAACTAATGAAAAACTGTTTTTT
NA,TRBV6-6,TRBD1,TRBJ1-1,CASSFQTGVEAFF,TGTGCCAGCAGTTTCCAAACAGGGGTAGAAGCTTTCTTT
NA,TRBV5-6,NA,TRBJ1-2,CASSLSREYGYTF,TGTGCCAGCAGCTTATCACGGGAGTATGGCTACACCTTC
few,TRBV29-1,NA,TRBJ1-1,CSVWGYLNTEAFF,TGCAGCGTCTGGGGCTACCTGAACACTGAAGCTTTCTTT
NA,TRBV7-9,TRBD1,TRBJ1-1,CASSIQGMNTEAFF,TGTGCCAGCAGCATACAGGGGATGAACACTGAAGCTTTCTTT
once,TRBV6-6,NA,TRBJ1-2,CASGQGSSVGGYTF,TGTGCCAGCGGGCAGGGCTCCAGTGTGGGTGGCTACACCTTC
NA,TRBV5-1,NA,TRBJ2-3,CASSNPAGSPDTQYF,TGCGCCAGCAGTAACCCCGCCGGGAGCCCAGATACGCAGTATTTT
NA,TRBV7-3,NA,TRBJ2-3,CASSLNLGATQYF,TGTGCCAGCAGCTTAAACCTGGGAGCGACGCAGTATTTT
NA,TRBV5-1,NA,TRBJ1-6,CASSSTPRTAYYYNSPLHF,TGCGCCAGCAGCTCAACGCCCCGGACAGCGTATTATTATAATTCACCCCTCCACTTT
NA,TRBV5-1,TRBD1,TRBJ2-5,CASSSGTGGYQETQYF,TGCGCCAGCAGCTCTGGGACAGGGGGGTACCAAGAGACCCAGTACTTC
few,TRBV29-1,NA,TRBJ2-1,CSVGLWAGADNEQFF,TGCAGCGTAGGCCTTTGGGCGGGGGCCGACAATGAGCAGTTCTTC
NA,TRBV19,NA,TRBJ2-5,CASSKKGRAETQYF,TGTGCCAGTAGTAAGAAGGGGCGCGCGGAGACCCAGTACTTC
once,TRBV28,TRBD1,TRBJ1-4,CASSLVPRGLHEKLFF,TGTGCCAGCAGTTTAGTGCCCAGGGGGCTGCATGAAAAACTGTTTTTT
NA,TRBV6-4,TRBD2,TRBJ2-5,CASSDRLAAHQETQYF,TGTGCCAGCAGTGACCGGCTAGCGGCGCATCAAGAGACCCAGTACTTC